Below, 4 T cell receptor beta chains from the same sample are listed, as sequenced in a study of cytomegalovirus exposure and HLA in healthy donors. Repertoires were generated with immunoSEQ multiplex PCR, while TCRdb's copy carries only in-frame clones and drops some. This table holds roughly 150,000 clones, 85% to 95% found once. Material: PBMCs. These receptors all stem from a young man in good health and CMV-seropositive.

V is TRBV19 and J is TRBJ1-2; TRBD1 matches at 8 bases. CDR1 and CDR2 from the germline V gene are LNHDA and SQIVND (reference sequence). CDR3 size: 16 residues. The J segment lost 2 bases and the V segment lost 3 bases, leaving 8 bases of the junction unmatched. The CDR3: CASSIPNRGNNYGYTF. Here the CDR3 DNA reads TGTGCCAGTAGTATCCCAAACAGGGGGAACAACTATGGCTACACCTTC.

V and J are TRBV27 and TRBJ2-5; D is unresolved. V was cut by 2 bases and J by 7 bases, with 14 bases left in between. The germline CDR1 and CDR2 sequences are MNHEY and SMNVEV (reference sequence). This CDR3 is 14 amino acids long. CDR3 amino acids: CASSLLSEVGTQYF. The CDR3 nucleotides are TGTGCCAGCAGTTTACTCTCCGAGGTTGGGACCCAGTACTTC.

The sample holds one count of this clone. The CDR3 bases are TGTGCCTGGAGGGAGGGAACCGGGGAGCTGTTTTTT. It encodes CAWREGTGELFF. The rearrangement links TRBV30 to TRBJ2-2; a possible D gene is TRBD2 (6 bases). The V end lost 3 bases, the J end lost 5 bases, and 7 bases lay between the germline ends. This CDR3 comprises 12 residues. Germline CDR1 reads GTSNPN; CDR2 reads SVGIG (reference sequence).

This chain connects TRBV19 to TRBJ1-2; 7 bases fit TRBD1. Germline V gene lookup returns CDR1 LNHDA and CDR2 SQIVND (reference sequence). The CDR3 runs 14 residues. V was pared by 5 bases and J by 0 bases, with 3 bases of the junction left unmatched. CDR3 sequence (DNA): TGTGCCAGTAGTGAGGGACAGCCTAACTATGGCTACACCTTC. Translating it yields CASSEGQPNYGYTF. The whole variable domain, remainder taken from reference TRBV19 and TRBJ1-2, is DGGITQSPKYLFRKEGQNVTLSCEQNLNHDAMYWYRQDPGQGLRLIYYSQIVNDFQKGDIAEGYSVSREKKESFPLTVTSAQKNPTAFYLCASSEGQPNYGYTFGSGTRLTVV.